The entry below gives a single T cell receptor (beta chain) sequence along with its context. Its antigen is as yet unknown. Sorting separated CD4+ and CD8+ T cells out of PBMCs. Once RNA had been extracted, it was reverse transcribed into cDNA to act as the sequencing template. TCRdb keeps only in-frame clones here, not all; method: immunoSEQ multiplex PCR. Here the sample spans roughly 120,000 clones, 55% to 70% being singletons. The sample originates from a study of CD8+ T cells in alopecia areata. Study-wide results and limits: Although TCR sharing was seen in mice, sharing across patients was less clear, possibly for HLA-related reasons. Scalp repertoires also include resident alphabeta T cells from normal skin. Affected lesional scalp, above all in alopecia totalis/universalis, was more clonal than normal scalp.

The CDR3 is 12 amino acids. The trim removed 5 bases at V and 11 bases at J, leaving 6 bases unmatched. The germline gives CDR1 SQVTM, CDR2 ANQGSEA. The specimen was CD4+ T cells sorted from blood. The chain joins TRBV29-1 to TRBJ2-1, with 10 bases matching TRBD2. This clonotype originated in a human donor in good health. Here the CDR3 reads CSVSGGELQQFF. As DNA, the CDR3 is TGCAGCGTTAGCGGGGGGGAATTACAGCAGTTCTTC.